The source of this T cell receptor beta chain is a study of blood T cell repertoires in COVID-19 (dated by TCRdb to the early 2020s). Regarding the research as a whole: The collaborator samples originated in the United States, Italy and Spain and spanned the acute and convalescent phases of COVID-19. The prospective study material was composed of cDNA or gDNA derived from T cells, B-cell-depleted T cells, or PBMCs. The dataset comprised deeply sampled blood TCRbeta repertoires from subjects exposed to, actively infected with, or recovered from COVID-19. The repertoires were made available in a free public database intended to serve as a resource for research on the immune response to SARS-CoV-2. The samples were drawn from the first 160 participants of the ongoing ImmuneRACE study and from roughly 1,300 subjects provided by 6 global collaborators. Nearly every sample came with metadata listing a de-identified subject ID, COVID-19 status, age in years and sex. Where available, HLA class I and class II types were taken from metadata supplied by the sample provider and were not determined by assay-based typing. Points the paper makes about the study in general: How much clinical and demographic metadata was included differed by source and by participant, and the metadata was provided uncurated.

TCRbeta CDR3 regions were amplified from genomic DNA by means of the immunoSEQ Assay, a bias-controlled multiplex PCR. As for the authors' bioinformatics: The number of nucleated cells in each sample was estimated by amplification of reference gene primers within the assay. To quantify the absolute abundance of each unique TCRbeta CDR3 rearrangement, sequence reads were collapsed and filtered. For each sample, productive Simpson clonality was calculated as the square root of Simpson's diversity index over productive rearrangements. The immuneACCESS repertoire file appears here via TCRdb, limited to in-frame rearrangements. These files lack a portion of the clones; in checked studies, under half of the deficit traces to unresolved V genes, and the cause of the others is not known. That table supplies the V and J calls and clone size; D and trimming were determined from the DNA. The sample profile shows approximately 210,000 clones; under 90% of them were found once. Jointly, the top ten make up just under 9% of the sample.

Participants in the prospective study were enrolled through a virtual design, were aged 18 to 89 years, and lived in some 24 United States geographic areas. In the prospective study, participants were assigned to cohorts based on the clinical history participants reported in a screening survey and a study questionnaire. In the prospective study, whole blood, serum and a nasopharyngeal or oropharyngeal swab were collected from each participant by mobile phlebotomists. Over an approximately 2-month period, participants in the prospective study had the option of providing additional blood draws and questionnaires. Blood samples from the prospective study were shipped frozen or at room temperature prior to DNA extraction. Reading from cysteine to phenylalanine, the CDR3 counts 15 amino acids. This entry keeps only the CDR3 DNA: 45 bases, framed from base 1. Unmatched junction bases come to 4, with V trimmed by 2 bases and J by 2 bases. In the germline V gene, CDR1 corresponds to SGHRS and CDR2 to YFSETQ.

Note on this clone: The antigen it recognizes is unknown. Base qualities are missing; no much larger clone stands one base away.

The TCR comes from a woman between 45 and 65 years old with acute COVID-19. Sequencing input: PBMCs or T cells enriched from blood (not recorded which). The chain links TRBV5-1 with TRBJ2-3; a stretch of 8 junction bases matches TRBD2. The CDR3 loop reads CASSFTGGFTDTQYF. The nucleotide sequence reads as follows: TGCGCCAGCAGCTTTACGGGAGGGTTCACAGATACGCAGTATTTT. Here the CDR3 is joined to the reference TRBV5-1 and TRBJ2-3 genes, and the full variable domain is: KAGVTQTPRYLIKTRGQQVTLSCSPISGHRSVSWYQQTPGQGLQFLFEYFSETQRNKGNFPGRFSGRQFSNSRSEMNVSTLELGDSALYLCASSFTGGFTDTQYFGPGTRLTVL.